This T cell receptor (beta chain) was sequenced during a study of shared clonotypes between healthy human individuals. For the study at large: CD4 naive and CD4 memory each took three plates per donor, while CD8 naive took two and CD8 memory one. Whole-study findings and limits: Clonotypes not shared had lower generation probabilities than those common to all four donors. On the whole, naive subsets had larger estimated richness than memory subsets had.

Sequencing used immunoSEQ multiplex PCR; TCRdb keeps in-frame clones, though not all of them. The sample records under 1,100,000 clones, 65% to 75% being singletons. Germline CDR1 reads MDHEN; CDR2 reads SYDVKM. The V gene lost 3 bases and the J gene lost 0 bases, with 11 bases spanning the gap. The CDR3 length is 15 residues. Partitioning of CD4+ cells yielded a CD45RA+ naive subset and a CD45RA-negative memory subset. In regard to this clone: What it binds is unknown.

What was sequenced was memory CD4+ T cells sorted from blood. Documented subset: CD45RA-negative fraction. This chain uses TRBV28 with TRBJ1-2; D unresolved. This TCR was recovered from a man younger than 35 in good health. This chain's CDR3 is CASSLYRRANYGYTF. The CDR3 coding sequence is TGTGCCAGCAGTTTGTACAGAAGAGCTAACTATGGCTACACCTTC.